This T cell receptor beta chain was recovered during a study of shared T cell receptors in the human thymus. Using immunoSEQ multiplex PCR, the repertoire was profiled, and TCRdb retains in-frame clones only, with some absent. The table lists roughly 660,000 clones, approximately 90% of them singletons. The sample holds a few counts of this clone. The trim removed 7 bases at V and 0 bases at J, leaving 6 bases unmatched. This CDR3 is built from 14 residues. Germline lookup yields CDR1 MDHEN and CDR2 SYDVKM. Another study also made use of these data, one on human thymus T cells. In that study: Healthy Finnish infants undergoing corrective surgery for congenital heart defects were used as donors. Resections were taken during corrective heart surgery, and the thymus tissue came from these. An apparent bias in V and J gene usage was seen in thymic and blood repertoires.

The specimen was thymocytes. The V and J genes are TRBV28 and TRBJ2-7; 7 bases align to TRBD1. The TCR was taken from a boy younger than two with a congenital heart defect. CDR3 nucleotide sequence: TGTGCCAGCAACCGCCGGGACAGCTCCTACGAGCAGTACTTC. This gives the protein CASNRRDSSYEQYF.